This T cell receptor beta chain is from a study of blood T cell repertoires in COVID-19. Generated by immunoSEQ multiplex PCR, the TCRdb table keeps only in-frame clones and is missing some. The data show a few hundred thousand clones, about 87% seen once. Germline values: CDR1 SGHRS, CDR2 YFSETQ. CDR3 length equals 13 residues. The V segment lost 4 bases and the J segment 3 bases; nucleotides outside the gene matches: 4. V is TRBV5-1 and J is TRBJ2-7, with 7 positions matching TRBD1. This TCR derives from a man aged 55-75 years who had recovered from COVID-19. The sequencing sample was made of peripheral blood. The CDR3 DNA reads as TGCGCCAGCAGCCCAACAGGGGACTACGAGCAGTACTTC. This codes for CASSPTGDYEQYF.